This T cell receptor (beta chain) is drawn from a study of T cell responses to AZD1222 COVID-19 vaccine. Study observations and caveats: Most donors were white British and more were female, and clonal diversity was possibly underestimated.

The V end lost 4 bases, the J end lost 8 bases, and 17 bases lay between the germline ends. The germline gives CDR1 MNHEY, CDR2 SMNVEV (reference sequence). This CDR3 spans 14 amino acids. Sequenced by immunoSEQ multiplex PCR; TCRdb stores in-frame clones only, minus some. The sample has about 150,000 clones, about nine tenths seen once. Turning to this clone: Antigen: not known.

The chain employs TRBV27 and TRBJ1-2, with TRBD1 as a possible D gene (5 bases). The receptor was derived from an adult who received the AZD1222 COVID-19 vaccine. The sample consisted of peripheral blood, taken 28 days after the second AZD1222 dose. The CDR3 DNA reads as TGTGCCAGCAGTTCACACCGCTCAGGGTCCGGCTACACCTTC. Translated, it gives CASSSHRSGSGYTF.